The rows below give T cell receptor beta chains drawn from one sample of a study of blood T cell repertoires in COVID-19. Sequencing used immunoSEQ multiplex PCR; TCRdb keeps in-frame clones, though not all of them. The sample carries 200,000 to 300,000 clones, about four fifths recorded once. The material sequenced was peripheral blood. The origin of the receptors is a woman aged 35 to 49 who had recovered from COVID-19. CDR3s include the opening cysteine and the closing phenylalanine or tryptophan. A D gene is named only where the DNA matches it firmly. Expanded clones are given a class, and other clones once, few, many or no size at all.

TRBV7-3	TRBJ2-7	once	TRBD2	TGTGCCAGCAGCTTAACCCGGGACTACTCCTACGAGCAGTACTTC	CASSLTRDYSYEQYF
TRBV5-5	TRBJ2-1	NA	TRBD2	TGTGCCAGCAGTCCCGGGGGGGCAGATTACAATGAGCAGTTCTTC	CASSPGGADYNEQFF
TRBV5-1	TRBJ1-1	NA	NA	TGCGCCAGCAGCTTGGCCCCTCCGAACACTGAAGCTTTCTTT	CASSLAPPNTEAFF
TRBV6-5	TRBJ2-7	NA	TRBD2	TGTGCCAGCAGAGCTGGGACTAGCGGGGGTGGCGAGCAGTACTTC	CASRAGTSGGGEQYF
TRBV19	TRBJ1-5	NA	TRBD1	TGTGCCAGTAGTATAAACAGGGGAAGCAATCAGCCCCAGCATTTT	CASSINRGSNQPQHF
TRBV20-1	TRBJ2-4	once	NA	TGCAGTGCTAGTTACGGCGGCGACAGGAGTCACTTC	CSASYGGDRSHF
TRBV6-5	TRBJ1-6	few	NA	TGTGCCAGCAGGCAGGGTTCCTATAATTCACCCCTCCACTTT	CASRQGSYNSPLHF
TRBV29-1	TRBJ1-6	few	NA	TGCAGCGTCGCAGCCGGGGAGAATTCACCCCTCCACTTT	CSVAAGENSPLHF
TRBV5-1	TRBJ2-7	NA	NA	TGCGCCAGCAGCTTGGGGGGACAAGGGTCTGGATCCTACGAGCAGTACTTC	CASSLGGQGSGSYEQYF
TRBV2	TRBJ2-3	NA	NA	TGTGCCAGCGCTCCGGAGTTCTTCACAGATACGCAGTATTTT	CASAPEFFTDTQYF
TRBV7-9	TRBJ2-7	NA	TRBD1	TGTGCCAGCGGGCTTGGGACAGGAGGTAACGAGCAGTACTTC	CASGLGTGGNEQYF
TRBV28	TRBJ1-6	NA	NA	TGTGCCAGCAGGAGCCCAGGTAGTTCACCCCTCCACTTT	CASRSPGSSPLHF
TRBV5-5	TRBJ2-2	NA	NA	TGTGCCAGCAGCTTGTCGGTGCAGAACACCGGGGAGCTGTTTTTT	CASSLSVQNTGELFF
TRBV28	TRBJ2-5	NA	TRBD1	TGTGCCAGCAGCGCCGGGACAGGGGGCTGGGAGACCCAGTACTTC	CASSAGTGGWETQYF
TRBV5-1	TRBJ2-3	NA	TRBD1	TGCGCCAGCAGAAGGACCCTGACAGGGTTGAGCACAGATACGCAGTATTTT	CASRRTLTGLSTDTQYF
TRBV5-5	TRBJ1-1	NA	TRBD1	TGTGCCAGCAGCCCAACCGGGACAGGGATGAACACTGAAGCTTTCTTT	CASSPTGTGMNTEAFF
TRBV20-1	TRBJ2-2	NA	NA	TGCAGTGCTAGTACAGGGGAGGCCGGGGAGCTGTTTTTT	CSASTGEAGELFF
TRBV3-1/TRBV3-2	TRBJ2-1	NA	TRBD1	TGTGCCAGCAGGACAGGGAATGAGCAGTTCTTC	CASRTGNEQFF
TRBV3-1/TRBV3-2	TRBJ2-1	NA	TRBD1	TGTGCCAGCAGCCAAGAAGCCGGGACAGGGTCGCGGGGGCAGTTCTTC	CASSQEAGTGSRGQFF
TRBV6-1	TRBJ1-1	NA	TRBD1	TGTGCCAGCAGTGAATCGGGACAGGGTTTCGCTTTCTTT	CASSESGQGFAFF
TRBV12-3/TRBV12-4	TRBJ1-6	few	NA	TGTGCCAGCAACTTCCCCACACCCCTCCACTTT	CASNFPTPLHF
TRBV28	TRBJ1-6	NA	TRBD1	TGTGCCAGCAGTTTGCGTCAGGGGGTAAGGTCCTATAATTCACCCCTCCACTTT	CASSLRQGVRSYNSPLHF
TRBV21-1	TRBJ1-1	NA	NA	TGTGCCAGCAGCAAACAGGGGTCGGGCACTGAAGCTTTCTTT	CASSKQGSGTEAFF
TRBV7-6	TRBJ2-1	NA	TRBD2	TGTGCCAGCAGCTCGAGCGGGGGACACTACAATGAGCAGTTCTTC	CASSSSGGHYNEQFF